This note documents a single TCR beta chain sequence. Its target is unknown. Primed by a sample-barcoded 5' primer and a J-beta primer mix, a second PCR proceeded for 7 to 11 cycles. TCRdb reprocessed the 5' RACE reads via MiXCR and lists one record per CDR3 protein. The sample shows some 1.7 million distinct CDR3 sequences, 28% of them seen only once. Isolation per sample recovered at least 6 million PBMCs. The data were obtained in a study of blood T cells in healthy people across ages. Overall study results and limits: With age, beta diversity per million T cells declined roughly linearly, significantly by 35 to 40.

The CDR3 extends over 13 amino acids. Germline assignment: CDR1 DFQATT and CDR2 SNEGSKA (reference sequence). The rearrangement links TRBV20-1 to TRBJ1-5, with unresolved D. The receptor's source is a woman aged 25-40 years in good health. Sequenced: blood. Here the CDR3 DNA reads TGCAGCGCAGAAGGGTGGGGCAATCAGCCCCAGCATTTT. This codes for CSAEGWGNQPQHF.